This TCR beta chain was captured by sequencing in a study of blood T cells in healthy people across ages. This clonotype was observed a handful of times. Its antigen is unidentified. The length of the CDR3 is 13 residues. CDR1 is LGHNA, CDR2 YSLEER, per germline. V was cut by 4 bases and J by 4 bases, with 8 bases left in between. Alongside a J-beta primer mix, a sample-barcoded 5' primer served in a second PCR lasting about 7 to 11 cycles. Carrying 12 random nucleotides, a template-switch adaptor labeled each individual cDNA molecule. One entry per CDR3 protein, called by TCRdb with MiXCR from the 5' RACE reads. The table has roughly 500,000 distinct CDR3 sequences, 27% seen once; the top ten hold about 18%. Study-level points and caveats: While age rose, TCR beta diversity per million T cells dropped in a roughly linear way.

This sequence joins TRBV4-3 and TRBJ1-3, with D tentatively TRBD1 (6 bases). Sequencing used blood. The receptor comes from a woman in her 70s in good health. CDR3 amino acids: CASSPDRGNTIYF. CDR3 nucleotides: TGCGCCAGCAGCCCCGACAGGGGAAACACCATATATTTT.